The rows below give T cell receptor beta chains drawn from one sample of a study of OX40 agonist ivuxolimab in advanced cancers. Sequencing used immunoSEQ multiplex PCR; TCRdb keeps in-frame clones, though not all of them. The sample lists tens of thousands of clones; around 84% were seen once. This specimen consisted of CD4+ or CD8+ T cells sorted from blood, obtained in a trial of the OX40 agonist ivuxolimab. All receptors come from an adult with an advanced solid tumor such as melanoma, head and neck, liver or kidney cancer. CDR3s include the opening cysteine and the closing phenylalanine or tryptophan. D genes are given only for firm matches. Clone size is stated in some rows and not others, as once, few, many or a class when expanded.

d_gene,j_gene,len,v_gene,abundance,CDR3aa,CDR3nt
-,TRBJ2-7,15,TRBV2,-,CASSEIGQSQYEQYF,TGTGCCAGCAGTGAAATTGGGCAGAGCCAATACGAGCAGTACTTC
TRBD1,TRBJ1-4,16,TRBV4-1,-,CASSLDPGQRNEKLFF,TGCGCCAGCAGCCTGGATCCGGGACAGCGGAATGAAAAACTGTTTTTT
TRBD1,TRBJ2-6,17,TRBV19,-,CASRYGTGDPGANVLTF,TGTGCCAGTAGATATGGGACAGGGGATCCTGGGGCCAACGTCCTGACTTTC
-,TRBJ1-3,16,TRBV6-1,-,CASSEFWGSTGNTIYF,TGTGCCAGCAGTGAATTCTGGGGATCGACTGGAAACACCATATATTTT
-,TRBJ2-2,14,TRBV7-7,-,CASSPRSDTGELFF,TGTGCTAGCAGCCCCAGATCGGACACCGGGGAGCTGTTTTTT
TRBD1,TRBJ2-2,17,TRBV4-3,once,CASSQGVGQGVAGELFF,TGCGCCAGCAGCCAAGGAGTAGGACAGGGTGTAGCCGGGGAGCTGTTTTTT
-,TRBJ2-3,11,TRBV6-5,-,CASSYGGAQYF,TGTGCCAGCAGTTACGGGGGTGCGCAGTATTTT
-,TRBJ1-2,12,TRBV2,few,CASSTRDSGYTF,TGTGCCAGCAGTACCAGGGATAGTGGCTACACCTTC
-,TRBJ1-1,13,TRBV9,-,CASSPRADTEAFF,TGTGCCAGCAGCCCCCGGGCGGACACTGAAGCTTTCTTT
-,TRBJ1-2,15,TRBV11-3,once,CASSSSWPDNYGYTF,TGTGCCAGCAGCTCCTCTTGGCCTGACAACTATGGCTACACCTTC
-,TRBJ1-1,11,TRBV29-1,few,CSVQVNTEAFF,TGCAGCGTTCAAGTGAACACTGAAGCTTTCTTT
-,TRBJ2-2,14,TRBV2,-,CASSGGAMAGELFF,TGTGCCAGCAGTGGAGGGGCTATGGCCGGGGAGCTGTTTTTT
-,TRBJ1-3,16,TRBV7-9,few,CASSLSSDSSGNTIYF,TGTGCCAGCAGCTTGTCTTCAGATTCCTCTGGAAACACCATATATTTT
-,TRBJ2-6,15,TRBV14,-,CASSPQASGANVLTF,TGTGCCAGCAGCCCACAGGCTTCTGGGGCCAACGTCCTGACTTTC
TRBD2,TRBJ2-7,13,TRBV4-2,-,CASSGGRGHEQYF,TGTGCCAGTAGTGGCGGGAGAGGCCACGAGCAGTACTTC
TRBD2,TRBJ2-1,15,TRBV9,-,CASSGLGRIHNEQFF,TGTGCCAGCAGTGGACTAGGGAGGATCCACAATGAGCAGTTCTTC
TRBD1,TRBJ1-1,14,TRBV7-8,-,CASSLQGYNTEAFF,TGTGCCAGCAGCCTACAGGGGTATAACACTGAAGCTTTCTTT
-,TRBJ2-7,15,TRBV5-4,-,CASSPGGASSYEQYF,TGTGCCAGCAGCCCCGGGGGCGCTTCAAGCTACGAGCAGTACTTC
TRBD1,TRBJ1-1,15,TRBV7-2,-,CASSTVGQSNTEAFF,TGTGCCAGCAGCACAGTGGGACAGTCGAACACTGAAGCTTTCTTT
TRBD2,TRBJ2-5,14,TRBV6-6,-,CASSSSGAQETQYF,TGTGCCAGCAGCAGTAGCGGGGCGCAAGAGACCCAGTACTTC
TRBD1,TRBJ2-7,12,TRBV29-1,-,CSAQGSSYEQYF,TGCAGCGCACAGGGGTCGAGCTACGAGCAGTACTTC
-,TRBJ1-1,14,TRBV4-1,-,CASSQPGAGTEAFF,TGCGCCAGCAGCCAACCAGGGGCTGGCACTGAAGCTTTCTTT
TRBD1,TRBJ2-7,17,TRBV19,-,CASSQLFLDRGRGEQYF,TGTGCCAGTAGCCAACTTTTCCTAGACAGGGGGCGCGGCGAGCAGTACTTC
TRBD1,TRBJ2-7,14,TRBV11-2,-,CASSPLKGASEQYF,TGTGCCAGCAGTCCCCTCAAGGGGGCAAGCGAGCAGTACTTC
-,TRBJ2-1,14,TRBV6-6,-,CASSYPTGVVEQFF,TGTGCCAGCAGTTACCCCACTGGGGTAGTTGAGCAGTTCTTC
TRBD2,TRBJ2-3,15,TRBV7-9,-,CASSAGLAMIDTQYF,TGTGCCAGCAGCGCTGGACTAGCGATGATAGATACGCAGTATTTT
-,TRBJ1-1,14,TRBV18,-,CASSRIGLNTEAFF,TGTGCCAGCTCACGCATCGGACTGAACACTGAAGCTTTCTTT
TRBD1,TRBJ2-7,14,TRBV12-5,-,CASGFGQGADEQYF,TGTGCTAGTGGTTTCGGACAGGGGGCCGACGAGCAGTACTTC
TRBD2,TRBJ2-3,16,TRBV7-3,-,CASSATTSLTLDTQYF,TGTGCCAGCAGCGCTACGACTAGCCTAACCTTAGATACGCAGTATTTT
-,TRBJ1-2,14,TRBV5-1,once,CASSPQGGGAGYTF,TGCGCCAGCAGCCCCCAAGGGGGGGGCGCTGGCTACACCTTC
-,TRBJ2-2,15,TRBV5-1,few,CASSFGTPGPGELFF,TGCGCCAGCAGCTTCGGGACTCCCGGACCCGGGGAGCTGTTTTTT
TRBD2,TRBJ2-6,16,TRBV4-2,-,CASSQVGGAGANVLTF,TGTGCCAGCAGCCAAGTGGGAGGGGCTGGGGCCAACGTCCTGACTTTC
-,TRBJ2-5,12,TRBV18,once,CASSRPQETQYF,TGTGCCAGCTCAAGGCCCCAAGAGACCCAGTACTTC
TRBD1,TRBJ1-1,15,TRBV2,-,CASRLGPGQGTEAFF,TGTGCCAGCAGGCTTGGACCGGGACAGGGGACTGAAGCTTTCTTT
-,TRBJ1-1,13,TRBV6-6,once,CASSYDGGSEAFF,TGTGCCAGCAGTTACGACGGGGGCAGTGAAGCTTTCTTT
TRBD1,TRBJ2-6,15,TRBV14,few,CASRTGGTGANVLTF,TGTGCCAGCAGAACAGGGGGCACTGGGGCCAACGTCCTGACTTTC
-,TRBJ1-6,13,TRBV11-2,-,CATRTGFGSPLHF,TGTGCCACCAGAACGGGATTCGGTTCACCCCTCCACTTT
-,TRBJ2-7,16,TRBV9,-,CASSPRQRGRPYEQYF,TGTGCCAGCAGCCCCCGCCAGAGGGGGAGGCCCTACGAGCAGTACTTC
TRBD1,TRBJ2-7,14,TRBV25-1,-,CASKITGGTYEQYF,TGTGCCAGCAAGATCACAGGGGGCACCTACGAGCAGTACTTC
-,TRBJ2-6,15,TRBV27,-,CASSLLGPGANVLTF,TGTGCCAGCAGTTTACTGGGGCCTGGGGCCAACGTCCTGACTTTC
-,TRBJ2-1,14,TRBV6-5,-,CASSYSGGGNEQFF,TGTGCCAGCAGTTACTCGGGAGGGGGGAATGAGCAGTTCTTC
TRBD1,TRBJ1-3,15,TRBV11-2,-,CASSSTGGTGNTIYF,TGTGCCAGCAGCTCCACAGGGGGCACGGGAAACACCATATATTTT
-,TRBJ1-5,15,TRBV19,few,CASSSGGGTRQPQHF,TGTGCCAGTAGTTCGGGGGGGGGAACCCGCCAGCCCCAGCATTTT
TRBD1,TRBJ1-6,14,TRBV2,-,CASSEGQGASPLHF,TGTGCCAGCAGTGAAGGCCAGGGGGCTTCACCCCTCCACTTT
-,TRBJ2-6,14,TRBV2,-,CASSGLSGANVLTF,TGTGCCAGCAGTGGACTCTCTGGGGCCAACGTCCTGACTTTC
-,TRBJ1-1,13,TRBV21-1,-,CAGIRVLNTEAFF,TGTGCCGGGATTAGAGTTTTGAACACTGAAGCTTTCTTT
-,TRBJ1-1,13,TRBV29-1,-,CSVEGSGLTEAFF,TGCAGCGTTGAAGGGTCGGGGTTGACTGAAGCTTTCTTT
TRBD1,TRBJ2-7,14,TRBV18,-,CASSPSDRPYEQYF,TGTGCCAGCTCACCCTCGGACAGGCCTTACGAGCAGTACTTC
TRBD1,TRBJ1-5,15,TRBV7-2,-,CASSLGRDSNQPQHF,TGTGCCAGCAGCTTGGGTCGGGACAGTAATCAGCCCCAGCATTTT
TRBD2,TRBJ2-3,17,TRBV5-8,-,CASSTGLAGGSTDTQYF,TGTGCCAGCAGCACGGGACTAGCGGGGGGTAGCACAGATACGCAGTATTTT
-,TRBJ2-3,15,TRBV19,-,CASSIERASTDTQYF,TGTGCCAGTAGTATCGAGCGGGCTAGCACAGATACGCAGTATTTT
-,TRBJ1-1,16,TRBV7-8,-,CASSLAFGVRNTEAFF,TGTGCCAGCAGCTTGGCGTTCGGGGTGAGGAACACTGAAGCTTTCTTT
-,TRBJ1-6,15,TRBV5-8,-,CASSFLDAANSPLHF,TGTGCCAGCAGCTTCCTGGACGCGGCGAATTCACCCCTCCACTTT